These 18 T cell receptor beta chains share one sample of origin, sequenced in a study of OX40 agonist ivuxolimab in advanced cancers. TCRdb's table, derived via immunoSEQ multiplex PCR, lists solely in-frame clones and lacks some. This sample has 70,000 to 75,000 clones, with roughly 78% found just once. Sample: CD4+ or CD8+ T cells sorted from blood, taken in a trial of the OX40 agonist ivuxolimab. These receptors were obtained from an adult with an advanced solid tumor such as melanoma, head and neck, liver or kidney cancer.

This chain uses TRBV5-5 with TRBJ1-5; 9 positions match TRBD1. Losses at the gene ends were 0 bases for V and 6 bases for J; bases not matched to a gene: 7. Germline V gene lookup returns CDR1 SGHKS and CDR2 YYEKEE (reference sequence). This CDR3 contains 16 residues. The DNA for the CDR3 is TGTGCCAGCAGCTTGGACTGGGACAGGGTTGGTCAGCCCCAGCATTTT. The encoded protein is CASSLDWDRVGQPQHF.

V and J are TRBV11-2 and TRBJ1-2; 8 positions agree with TRBD1. The CDR3 extends over 14 amino acids. The V gene end was trimmed by 3 bases and the J gene end by 4 bases; junction bases not matched to a gene: 4. CDR1 is SGHAT, CDR2 FQNNGV, per germline. The CDR3 sequence: CASSLIDRGYGYTF. The CDR3 DNA sequence: TGTGCCAGCAGCTTGATCGACAGGGGCTATGGCTACACCTTC.

V is TRBV28 and J is TRBJ2-7; a possible D gene is TRBD1 (5 bases). Germline lookup yields CDR1 MDHEN and CDR2 SYDVKM. Trimming cost V 8 bases and J 0 bases, with 11 bases left between them. This CDR3 is built from 13 residues. The chain's CDR3 is CASLDRSSYEQYF. For the CDR3, the DNA is TGTGCCAGCCTTGACAGAAGCTCCTACGAGCAGTACTTC.

This chain connects TRBV5-1 to TRBJ2-1, with D tentatively TRBD2 (5 bases). Germline V lookup: CDR1 SGHRS, CDR2 YFSETQ. The CDR3 extends over 15 amino acids. Trimming shortened V by 2 bases and J by 6 bases, and 15 bases separated the two germline ends. CDR3: CASSFSPSRTNEQFF. The DNA for the CDR3 is TGCGCCAGCAGCTTTAGTCCTAGCAGGACCAATGAGCAGTTCTTC.

The J gene is TRBJ2-7, the V gene TRBV6-6, with D uncertain. The V gene's germline CDR1 is MNHNY and CDR2 SVGAGI (reference sequence). V lost 6 bases and J 4 bases, leaving 10 bases between the germline ends. The CDR3 covers 12 residues. DNA of the CDR3: TGTGCCAGCAGCCCCCTTGAGTACGAGCAGTACTTC. It yields the protein CASSPLEYEQYF.

The genes are TRBV21-1 and TRBJ2-7; whether TRBD1, the table's D call, matches the DNA was not checked. TRBV21-1 is tagged as a pseudogene. The CDR3 is 14 residues long. The CDR3 DNA is TGTGCCAGCAGCGGACAGGGAGAATCCTACGAGCAGTACTTC. Translated, it gives CASSGQGESYEQYF.

This chain connects TRBV5-4 to TRBJ2-1; D not certain. With 2 bases removed from V and 8 bases from J, the gap between germline ends came to 8 bases. The length of the CDR3 is 12 residues. Germline V gene lookup returns CDR1 SGHNT and CDR2 YYREEE (reference sequence). The CDR3 nucleotides are TGTGCCAGCAGCTTCGGAACTTATGAGCAGTTCTTC. This codes for CASSFGTYEQFF.

The V and J genes are TRBV5-1 and TRBJ2-1; 9 bases line up with TRBD1. The germline V gene encodes CDR1 SGHRS and CDR2 YFSETQ. V lost 1 base, J lost 9 bases, and 8 bases stayed unmatched. The CDR3 is 15 residues long. CDR3 loop: CASSLIGTGPSEQFF. Written as DNA, the CDR3 is TGCGCCAGCAGCTTGATTGGGACAGGGCCGTCTGAGCAGTTCTTC.

The V call is TRBV21-1, the J call TRBJ1-2; the D call in the table, TRBD1, was not verified against the DNA. TRBV21-1 is deemed a pseudogene. The CDR3 consists of 18 residues. DNA of the CDR3: TGTGCCAGCAGCAAAGTATCAAGACAGGGGTGGGATAACTATGGCTACACCTTC. The encoded protein is CASSKVSRQGWDNYGYTF.

The V and J genes are TRBV11-2 and TRBJ1-1, with D maybe TRBD1 (5 bases). The V gene's germline CDR1 is SGHAT and CDR2 FQNNGV. This CDR3 region has 19 residues. V lost 5 bases to trimming and J lost 0 bases, with 25 bases between them. The CDR3 reads CASSLLPIRVALMNTEAFF. Here the CDR3 DNA reads TGTGCCAGCAGCCTACTACCGATCAGGGTTGCGCTCATGAACACTGAAGCTTTCTTT.

This chain uses TRBV6-1 with TRBJ1-3; no reliable D call. Germline V gene lookup returns CDR1 MNHNS and CDR2 SASEGT. This CDR3 spans 17 amino acids. Trimming pared 3 bases from V and 0 bases from J, leaving 15 bases between. The CDR3 sequence: CASSDIRATTSGNTIYF. The DNA of the CDR3 is TGTGCCAGCAGTGATATCCGGGCCACTACCTCTGGAAACACCATATATTTT.

The chain has TRBV2 and TRBJ1-2; 11 positions match TRBD1. Losses at the gene ends were 6 bases for V and 7 bases for J; bases not matched to a gene: 4. The CDR3 loop spans 13 amino acids. Looked up from germline, CDR1 is SNHLY and CDR2 is FYNNEI. CDR3 residues: CASRGQGEGGYTF. DNA of the CDR3: TGTGCCAGCAGGGGACAGGGGGAAGGTGGCTACACCTTC.

This clone came up once. V is TRBV7-9 and J is TRBJ2-3; D is possibly TRBD1 or TRBD2 (5 bases each). The germline CDR1 and CDR2 sequences are SEHNR and FQNEAQ (reference sequence). V was trimmed by 10 bases and J by 10 bases, leaving 18 bases between them. The CDR3 is 12 amino acids. CDR3 region: CATQRDGDPQYF. The CDR3 DNA reads TGTGCCACTCAACGGGACGGCGACCCGCAGTATTTT.

The rearrangement joins TRBV29-1 to TRBJ2-3, with a tentative D call TRBD1 (7 bases). The CDR3 is 14 amino acids. V gave up 7 bases and J gave up 3 bases, with 17 bases separating them. Germline V lookup: CDR1 SQVTM, CDR2 ANQGSEA. CDR3 protein: CSAQGGTGTDTQYF. CDR3 sequence (DNA): TGCAGCGCCCAGGGGGGAACGGGAACAGATACGCAGTATTTT.

The V and J genes are TRBV5-6 and TRBJ2-5, with D possibly matching TRBD1 (6 bases). Germline loops: CDR1 SGHDT, CDR2 YYEEEE. Trimming stripped 2 bases from V and 2 bases from J, with 7 bases between. CDR3 length: 13 residues. The DNA of the CDR3 is TGTGCCAGCAGCTTCGGGACACAAGAGACCCAGTACTTC. Its translation is CASSFGTQETQYF.

V is TRBV18 and J is TRBJ1-5; weak D call: TRBD1 (5 bases). Germline V gene data show CDR1 as KGHSH and CDR2 as LQKENI. Trimming removed 5 bases from V and 5 bases from J, with 13 bases in between. This CDR3 is built from 14 residues. The CDR3 region has the DNA TGTGCCAGCTCAGGGCAGGGCCACGATCAGCCCCAGCATTTT. Translation gives CASSGQGHDQPQHF.

The CDR3 spells CASSEARTGEQYF. CDR3 nucleotides: TGTGCCAGCAGTGAAGCGAGGACGGGCGAGCAGTACTTC. The J gene is TRBJ2-7, the V gene TRBV6-1; D unresolved. From germline, CDR1 is MNHNS and CDR2 SASEGT. CDR3 length: 13 amino acids. The V and J ends lost 0 bases and 6 bases respectively, with 9 bases between them.

This clone was seen just once. The chain combines TRBV4-3 with TRBJ1-2, with a tentative D call TRBD1 (6 bases). Trimming removed 0 bases at V and 3 bases at J, with 14 bases between. CDR1 is LGHNA, CDR2 YSLEER, per germline. There are 16 residues in the CDR3. The CDR3 spells CASSQDWGPLHYGYTF. CDR3 in DNA: TGCGCCAGCAGCCAAGACTGGGGGCCGCTACACTATGGCTACACCTTC.